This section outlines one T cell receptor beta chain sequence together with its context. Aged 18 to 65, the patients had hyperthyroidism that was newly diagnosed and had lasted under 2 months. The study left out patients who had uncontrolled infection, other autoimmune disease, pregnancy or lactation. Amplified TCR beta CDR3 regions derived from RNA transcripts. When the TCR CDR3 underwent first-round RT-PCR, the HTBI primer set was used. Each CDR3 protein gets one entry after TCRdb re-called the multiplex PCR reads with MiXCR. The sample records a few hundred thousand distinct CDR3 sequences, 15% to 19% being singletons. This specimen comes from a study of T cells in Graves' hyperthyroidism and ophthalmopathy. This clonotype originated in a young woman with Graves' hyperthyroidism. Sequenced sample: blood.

CDR3 nucleotide sequence: TGTGCCAGCAGTTACTCGAGATCAAGGCGGGAGAAGAAGGGTGAGCAGTTCTTC. Translating gives CASSYSRSRREKKGEQFF. J is TRBJ2-1 and V is TRBV6-2 or TRBV6-3, with 7 bases matching TRBD2. The CDR3 length is 18 residues. Germline values: CDR1 MNHEY, CDR2 SVGEGT. V was pared by 0 bases and J by 9 bases, with 17 bases of the junction left unmatched.